The clone carrying this T cell receptor beta chain was recorded a few times. Its antigen is undetermined. This specimen belongs to a study of PD-1 blockade in classical Hodgkin lymphoma. The CDR3 sequence is 16 residues long. V lost 0 bases and J lost 2, with 11 bases in between. Per germline, CDR1 MNHEY and CDR2 SMNVEV (reference sequence). Study-wide results and limits: Repertoire difference causes, possibly disease activity or prior therapy, remain undefined. By C4D1, diversity of CD4+ TCRs had risen significantly, whereas that of CD8+ TCRs had not.

Every patient experienced relapse after autologous stem cell transplantation, and brentuximab vedotin exposure varied. This table comes from immunoSEQ multiplex PCR, and its TCRdb copy is limited to in-frame clones, with some not included. The profile covers about 43,000 clones, with 73% appearing a single time and approximately 11% taken by the ten largest. The V call is TRBV27, the J call TRBJ1-5; D possibly corresponds to TRBD1 (6 bases). The sequencing used peripheral blood mononuclear cells (PBMCs), collected at baseline. This clonotype was obtained from a human donor with classical Hodgkin lymphoma. The CDR3 sequence: CASSLSGGYGNQPQHF. In DNA form, the CDR3 reads TGTGCCAGCAGTTTATCCGGGGGCTATGGCAATCAGCCCCAGCATTTT.